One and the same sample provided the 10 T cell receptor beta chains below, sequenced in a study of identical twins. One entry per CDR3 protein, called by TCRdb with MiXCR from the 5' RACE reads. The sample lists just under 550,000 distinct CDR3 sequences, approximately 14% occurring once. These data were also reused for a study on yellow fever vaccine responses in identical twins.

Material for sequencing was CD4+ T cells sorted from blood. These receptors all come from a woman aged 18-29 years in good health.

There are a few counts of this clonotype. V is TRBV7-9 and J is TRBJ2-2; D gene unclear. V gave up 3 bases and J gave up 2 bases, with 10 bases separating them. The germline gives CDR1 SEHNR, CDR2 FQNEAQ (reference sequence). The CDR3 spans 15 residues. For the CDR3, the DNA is TGTGCCAGCAGCTTTAAGGACCCTAACACCGGGGAGCTGTTTTTT. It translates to CASSFKDPNTGELFF.

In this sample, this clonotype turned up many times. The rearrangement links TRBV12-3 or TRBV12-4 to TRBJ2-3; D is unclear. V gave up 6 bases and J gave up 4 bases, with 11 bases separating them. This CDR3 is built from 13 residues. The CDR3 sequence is CASSFRTSDTQYF. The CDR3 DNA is TGTGCCAGCAGCTTTCGTACGTCAGATACGCAGTATTTT.

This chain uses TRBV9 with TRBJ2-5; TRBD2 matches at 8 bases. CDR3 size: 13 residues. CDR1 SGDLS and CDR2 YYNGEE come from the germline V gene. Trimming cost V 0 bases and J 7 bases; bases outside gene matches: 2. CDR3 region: CASSVVGGGTQYF. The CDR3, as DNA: TGTGCCAGCAGCGTAGTCGGGGGGGGGACCCAGTACTTC.

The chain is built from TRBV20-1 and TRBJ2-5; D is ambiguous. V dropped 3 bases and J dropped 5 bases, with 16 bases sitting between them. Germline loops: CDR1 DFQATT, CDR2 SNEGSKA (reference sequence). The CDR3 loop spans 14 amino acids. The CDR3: CSARGPSVRETQYF. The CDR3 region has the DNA TGCAGTGCTAGGGGCCCGTCGGTCCGGGAGACCCAGTACTTC.

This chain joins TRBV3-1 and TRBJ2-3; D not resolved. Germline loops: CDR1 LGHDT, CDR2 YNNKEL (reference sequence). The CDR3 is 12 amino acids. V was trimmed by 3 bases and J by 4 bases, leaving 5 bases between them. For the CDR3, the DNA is TGTGCCAGCAGCCATGTGGCAGATACGCAGTATTTT. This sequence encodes CASSHVADTQYF.

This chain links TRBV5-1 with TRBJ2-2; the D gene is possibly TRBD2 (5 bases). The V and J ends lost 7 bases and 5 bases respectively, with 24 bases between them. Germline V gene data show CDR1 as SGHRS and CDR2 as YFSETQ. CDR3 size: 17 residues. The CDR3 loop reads CASGGGPYLPWTGELFF. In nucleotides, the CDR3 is TGCGCCAGCGGTGGAGGCCCTTATCTTCCTTGGACCGGGGAGCTGTTTTTT.

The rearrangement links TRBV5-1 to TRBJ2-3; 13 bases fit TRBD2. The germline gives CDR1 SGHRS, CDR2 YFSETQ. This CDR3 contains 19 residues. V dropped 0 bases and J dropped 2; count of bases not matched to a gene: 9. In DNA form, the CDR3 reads TGCGCCAGCAGCTTGGGACTAGCGGGGGGCCCCACCAACACAGATACGCAGTATTTT. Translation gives CASSLGLAGGPTNTDTQYF. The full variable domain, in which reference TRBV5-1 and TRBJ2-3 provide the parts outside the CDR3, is KAGVTQTPRYLIKTRGQQVTLSCSPISGHRSVSWYQQTPGQGLQFLFEYFSETQRNKGNFPGRFSGRQFSNSRSEMNVSTLELGDSALYLCASSLGLAGGPTNTDTQYFGPGTRLTVL.

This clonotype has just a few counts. The CDR3 sequence is CSARDLLGVNEQFF. CDR3 in DNA: TGCAGTGCTAGAGATCTGCTGGGTGTGAATGAGCAGTTCTTC. The chain is built from TRBV20-1 and TRBJ2-1, with D unresolved. Germline CDR1 DFQATT, CDR2 SNEGSKA (reference sequence). CDR3 length equals 14 residues. V dropped 0 bases and J dropped 7 bases, with 13 bases sitting between them.

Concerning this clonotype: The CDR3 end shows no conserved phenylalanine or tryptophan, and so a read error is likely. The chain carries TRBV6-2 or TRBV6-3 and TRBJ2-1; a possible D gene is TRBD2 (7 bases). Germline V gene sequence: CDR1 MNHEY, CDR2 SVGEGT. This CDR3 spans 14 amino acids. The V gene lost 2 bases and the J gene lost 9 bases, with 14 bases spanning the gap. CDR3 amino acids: CASSYGGGGVEQFS. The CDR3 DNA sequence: TGTGCCAGCAGTTACGGGGGAGGGGGGGTTGAGCAGTTCTCC.

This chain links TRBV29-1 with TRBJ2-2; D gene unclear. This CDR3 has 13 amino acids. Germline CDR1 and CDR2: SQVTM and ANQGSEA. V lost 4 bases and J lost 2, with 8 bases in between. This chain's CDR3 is CSVGVLNTGELFF. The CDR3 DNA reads TGCAGCGTTGGGGTCCTAAACACCGGGGAGCTGTTTTTT.